One sample yielded the 32 T cell receptor beta chains listed below, sequenced in a study of cytomegalovirus exposure and HLA in healthy donors. It was with 60 Vbeta and 13 Jbeta primers that the PCR ran. Clones were read by immunoSEQ multiplex PCR, and TCRdb kept only the in-frame ones, dropping some. The sample holds roughly 200,000 clones, about 86% seen once. Sequencing input: PBMCs. Receptors were obtained from a woman aged 30 to 39 in good health and CMV-seronegative.

The gene calls are TRBV7-2 and TRBJ1-2; D is unclear. Between the trimmed V and J ends, which lost 4 bases and 4 bases, there was a span of 13 bases. The germline CDR1 and CDR2 sequences are SGHTA and FQGNSA. There are 14 residues in the CDR3. The CDR3 is CASSSPGRFYGYTF. The CDR3 DNA reads TGTGCCAGCAGCTCCCCCGGGAGATTCTATGGCTACACCTTC.

The chain employs TRBV5-1 and TRBJ2-7; TRBD2 agrees at 10 bases. Germline V gene lookup returns CDR1 SGHRS and CDR2 YFSETQ. This CDR3 contains 16 residues. J gave up 0 bases and V 4 bases, and 7 bases lay outside the gene matches. CDR3 in DNA: TGCGCCAGCAGCCGAACTAGCGGGGCTAGCTCCTACGAGCAGTACTTC. It encodes CASSRTSGASSYEQYF.

The chain couples TRBV28 to TRBJ1-2; no clear D gene. With 7 bases removed from V and 0 bases from J, the gap between germline ends came to 12 bases. Germline lookup yields CDR1 MDHEN and CDR2 SYDVKM. This CDR3 is 14 amino acids long. CDR3 sequence reads: CASILRGANYGYTF. For the CDR3, the DNA is TGTGCCAGCATCTTGCGGGGAGCTAACTATGGCTACACCTTC.

The chain uses TRBV6-1 and TRBJ2-7, with 9 positions matching TRBD2. The CDR3 consists of 14 residues. With V trimmed by 5 bases and J by 0 bases, 2 bases remained unmatched. Per germline, CDR1 MNHNS and CDR2 SASEGT. CDR3: CASSSAGGSYEQYF. CDR3 in DNA: TGTGCCAGCAGTTCAGCGGGGGGCTCCTACGAGCAGTACTTC.

The chain is built from TRBV5-1 and TRBJ2-1; TRBD1 agrees at 7 bases. The CDR3 has 14 amino acids. Germline CDR1 reads SGHRS; CDR2 reads YFSETQ. J gave up 8 bases and V 3 bases, and 8 bases lay outside the gene matches. The CDR3 DNA sequence: TGCGCCAGCAGCTCCTCAGGGGGAGTCGATGAGCAGTTCTTC. This translates into CASSSSGGVDEQFF.

The rearrangement links TRBV19 to TRBJ2-1; TRBD2 matches at 9 bases. J lost 0 bases, V lost 3 bases, and 3 bases had no gene match. This CDR3 contains 16 residues. Germline CDR1 is LNHDA and CDR2 is SQIVND (reference sequence). This CDR3 reads CASSMAGGSSYNEQFF. The CDR3 DNA sequence: TGTGCCAGTAGTATGGCGGGGGGGAGCTCCTACAATGAGCAGTTCTTC.

The chain recombines TRBV10-3 with TRBJ2-3, with 8 bases that match TRBD1. CDR3 size: 15 residues. Germline V CDR1 and CDR2: ENHRY, SYGVKD. Unmatched junction bases numbered 7, after V lost 6 bases and J lost 2 bases. This chain's CDR3 is CAISFRGLDTDTQYF. The CDR3 bases are TGTGCCATCAGCTTCAGGGGGCTTGACACAGATACGCAGTATTTT.

This rearrangement joins TRBV5-1 to TRBJ2-5; D is undetermined. Germline CDR1 reads SGHRS; CDR2 reads YFSETQ. The V end was cut by 2 bases, the J end by 5 bases, with 7 bases between. This CDR3 comprises 12 residues. This CDR3 is CASSFSRETQYF. The CDR3 DNA reads TGCGCCAGCAGCTTTAGTCGGGAGACCCAGTACTTC.

The V and J genes are TRBV18 and TRBJ2-7; 7 nucleotides align to TRBD2. V was clipped by 3 bases and J by 6 bases; unmatched bases: 8. The CDR3 consists of 14 residues. CDR1 KGHSH and CDR2 LQKENI come from the germline V gene. CDR3 amino acids: CASSPDRLAGEQYF. The CDR3 region has the DNA TGTGCCAGCTCACCTGACAGATTAGCGGGCGAGCAGTACTTC.

The chain employs TRBV7-3 and TRBJ2-7; 7 bases agree with TRBD1. CDR1 is SGHTA, CDR2 FQGTGA, per germline. The V segment lost 4 bases and the J segment 7 bases; nucleotides outside the gene matches: 10. This CDR3 is 14 amino acids long. The CDR3 is CASSSAGGFREQYF. In nucleotides, the CDR3 is TGTGCCAGCAGCTCAGCAGGGGGTTTTCGGGAGCAGTACTTC.

V is TRBV5-6 and J is TRBJ1-2; 8 bases align to TRBD1. Germline V CDR1 and CDR2: SGHDT, YYEEEE. The CDR3 is made up of 14 amino acids. V shed 3 bases, J shed 4 bases, and the junction held 5 bases outside the gene matches. The CDR3 loop is CASSSTGASYGYTF. The CDR3 bases are TGTGCCAGCAGCTCGACAGGGGCGAGCTATGGCTACACCTTC. The whole variable domain, remainder taken from reference TRBV5-6 and TRBJ1-2, is DAGVTQSPTHLIKTRGQQVTLRCSPKSGHDTVSWYQQALGQGPQFIFQYYEEEERQRGNFPDRFSGHQFPNYSSELNVNALLLGDSALYLCASSSTGASYGYTFGSGTRLTVV.

V usage is TRBV27 and J usage is TRBJ2-1; perhaps TRBD1 as D (6 bases). The CDR3 loop spans 15 amino acids. The ends were cut back, 2 bases at V and 5 bases at J, with 13 bases in the middle. Looked up from germline, CDR1 is MNHEY and CDR2 is SMNVEV (reference sequence). CDR3 DNA: TGTGCCAGCAGTTTAAACAGGGTATTTGACAATGAGCAGTTCTTC. As protein: CASSLNRVFDNEQFF.

This chain joins TRBV10-1 and TRBJ1-5, with D maybe TRBD1 (5 bases). V was cut by 8 bases and J by 2 bases, with 16 bases left in between. CDR3 length: 15 amino acids. Germline lookup yields CDR1 WNHNN and CDR2 SYGVQD (reference sequence). CDR3 residues: CASSSGSAGNQPQHF. In DNA form, the CDR3 reads TGCGCCAGCTCCTCAGGGTCGGCGGGCAATCAGCCCCAGCATTTT.

The chain has TRBV5-4 and TRBJ1-2; 7 bases map to TRBD1. The trim removed 5 bases at V and 8 bases at J, leaving 12 bases unmatched. CDR3 size: 14 residues. Germline V lookup: CDR1 SGHNT, CDR2 YYREEE (reference sequence). The CDR3 sequence is CASRLQTGSRGYTF. CDR3 in DNA: TGTGCCAGCAGACTCCAGACAGGGAGTCGGGGCTACACCTTC.

The rearrangement uses TRBV7-3 and TRBJ1-2; a weak D match, TRBD1 (6 bases). The ends were cut back, 2 bases at V and 5 bases at J, with 15 bases in the middle. Germline V gene sequence: CDR1 SGHTA, CDR2 FQGTGA. There are 15 residues in the CDR3. The CDR3 DNA sequence: TGTGCCAGCAGCTTACAGGCACAGGGAGATTATGGCTACACCTTC. Translating gives CASSLQAQGDYGYTF.

The chain couples TRBV28 to TRBJ1-2; no reliable D call. The V gene lost 3 bases and the J gene lost 6 bases, with 11 bases spanning the gap. The CDR3 totals 13 residues. Germline CDR1 reads MDHEN; CDR2 reads SYDVKM. In nucleotides, the CDR3 is TGTGCCAGCAGTTTCAGCCCGCGGGATGGCTACACCTTC. Translating it yields CASSFSPRDGYTF.

The rearrangement links TRBV29-1 to TRBJ2-7; D remains unclear. The CDR3 sequence is 12 residues long. Trimming removed 4 bases at V and 3 bases at J, with 10 bases between. Germline loops: CDR1 SQVTM, CDR2 ANQGSEA. The CDR3 is CSVVGQIYEQYF. CDR3 nucleotides: TGCAGCGTTGTTGGGCAGATCTACGAGCAGTACTTC.

The chain recombines TRBV5-1 with TRBJ1-2; 9 nucleotides line up with TRBD1. The germline V gene encodes CDR1 SGHRS and CDR2 YFSETQ. The V segment lost 1 base and the J segment 8 bases; nucleotides outside the gene matches: 9. This CDR3 spans 15 amino acids. CDR3 sequence: CASSLTQGQGSGYTF. The CDR3 nucleotides read TGCGCCAGCAGCTTGACCCAGGGACAGGGCTCCGGCTACACCTTC.

V and J are TRBV18 and TRBJ2-7; the match to TRBD2 covers 8 bases. The CDR3 length is 15 residues. V shed 6 bases and J 5 bases; nucleotides not matched to a gene: 12. CDR1 is KGHSH and CDR2 is LQKENI in the germline V gene. The CDR3, as DNA: TGTGCCAGCTCCTATAAGGGACTAGAACGCGACGAGCAGTACTTC. Residues: CASSYKGLERDEQYF. Complete variable domain (other parts from reference TRBV18 and TRBJ2-7): NAGVMQNPRHLVRRRGQEARLRCSPMKGHSHVYWYRQLPEEGLKFMVYLQKENIIDESGMPKERFSAEFPKEGPSILRIQQVVRGDSAAYFCASSYKGLERDEQYFGPGTRLTVT.

The chain employs TRBV19 and TRBJ1-5; 9 positions agree with TRBD1. V gave up 7 bases and J gave up 0 bases; unmatched junction bases: 13. The CDR3 extends over 18 amino acids. Germline CDR1 and CDR2: LNHDA and SQIVND (reference sequence). In nucleotides, the CDR3 is TGTGCCAGTAACACAACCGGGACAGGGAGCGATAGCAATCAGCCCCAGCATTTT. This sequence encodes CASNTTGTGSDSNQPQHF.

Only one count was recorded for this clone. V usage is TRBV18 and J usage is TRBJ2-7; D is possibly TRBD2 (5 bases). V was shortened by 4 bases and J by 6 bases, with 7 bases between the two germline ends. The germline V gene encodes CDR1 KGHSH and CDR2 LQKENI. This CDR3 is 11 amino acids long. The CDR3 sequence: CASSRGSEQYF. The CDR3 bases are TGTGCCAGCTCACGAGGGTCCGAGCAGTACTTC.

With respect to this clone: A junction boundary mismatches the germline segment, possibly from a read error. The genes are TRBV15 and TRBJ2-1; D ambiguous. The CDR3 has 18 amino acids. Per the germline V gene, CDR1 is LNHNV and CDR2 is YYDKDF (reference sequence). Written as DNA, the CDR3 is TGTGCCACCAGTAGAGATCCCTCCCGGTATCCTTCCTACAATGAGCAGTTCTTC. Its protein product is CATSRDPSRYPSYNEQFF.

As concerns this clone: A junction boundary mismatches the germline segment, possibly from a read error. Distinct nucleotide sequences in the sample also encode this CDR3. The DNA for the CDR3 is TGTGTCAGCAGTTACGCCCCTACAGTGAACACTGAAGCTTTCTTT. Residues: CVSSYAPTVNTEAFF. The chain employs TRBV6-5 and TRBJ1-1; unclear D gene. The CDR3 contains 15 residues. CDR1 is MNHEY, CDR2 SVGAGI, per germline.

The count of this clone is one. V is TRBV2 and J is TRBJ2-1; a possible D gene is TRBD2 (6 bases). Germline V gene data show CDR1 as SNHLY and CDR2 as FYNNEI. The CDR3 runs 13 residues. V gave up 2 bases and J gave up 10 bases, with 12 bases separating them. Here the CDR3 reads CASSEILAWEQFF. Written as DNA, the CDR3 is TGTGCCAGCAGTGAAATCCTAGCGTGGGAGCAGTTCTTC.

This chain connects TRBV28 to TRBJ2-7; a possible D gene is TRBD1 (6 bases). The ends were cut back, 4 bases at V and 4 bases at J, with 11 bases in the middle. Per the germline V gene, CDR1 is MDHEN and CDR2 is SYDVKM. CDR3 size: 13 residues. CDR3 amino acids: CASSSAGVYEQYF. The CDR3 nucleotides are TGTGCCAGCAGTTCCGCAGGGGTTTACGAGCAGTACTTC.

This CDR3 reads CASSLQRHEQYF. The CDR3 DNA reads as TGTGCCAGCAGCCTCCAGCGGCACGAGCAGTACTTC. This chain uses TRBV6-1 with TRBJ2-7, with D possibly TRBD2 on 5 matching bases. Trimming took off 6 bases at V and 5 bases at J, with 11 bases between the two ends. The germline gives CDR1 MNHNS, CDR2 SASEGT. The CDR3 loop spans 12 amino acids.

This clone was recorded only once. The chain carries TRBV19 and TRBJ2-5; the match to TRBD2 covers 7 bases. V gave up 6 bases and J gave up 2 bases; unmatched junction bases: 9. Per the germline V gene, CDR1 is LNHDA and CDR2 is SQIVND (reference sequence). CDR3 length equals 15 residues. CDR3 sequence (DNA): TGTGCCAGTAGGAGTCTAGCGGCAGCGCAAGAGACCCAGTACTTC. It specifies CASRSLAAAQETQYF. Full variable domain (rest looked up from reference TRBV19 and TRBJ2-5): DGGITQSPKYLFRKEGQNVTLSCEQNLNHDAMYWYRQDPGQGLRLIYYSQIVNDFQKGDIAEGYSVSREKKESFPLTVTSAQKNPTAFYLCASRSLAAAQETQYFGPGTRLLVL.

The chain has TRBV7-2 and TRBJ2-7, with 7 positions matching TRBD1. Germline CDR1 reads SGHTA; CDR2 reads FQGNSA. The CDR3 length is 14 residues. The trim removed 5 bases at V and 3 bases at J, leaving 7 bases unmatched. DNA of the CDR3: TGTGCCAGCAGCCAAATGGACAGGCGCTACGAGCAGTACTTC. Translation: CASSQMDRRYEQYF.

V and J are TRBV28 and TRBJ1-1; TRBD1 matches 7 bases. CDR1 and CDR2 (germline): MDHEN, SYDVKM. CDR3 length: 15 amino acids. After removal of 6 bases from V and 0 bases from J, the junction contained 7 bases not matched to a gene. CDR3 sequence: CASRKQGLLNTEAFF. Here the CDR3 DNA reads TGTGCCAGCAGGAAACAGGGGCTGCTGAACACTGAAGCTTTCTTT. The full variable domain, completed using reference TRBV28 and TRBJ1-1, is DVKVTQSSRYLVKRTGEKVFLECVQDMDHENMFWYRQDPGLGLRLIYFSYDVKMKEKGDIPEGYSVSREKKERFSLILESASTNQTSMYLCASRKQGLLNTEAFFGQGTRLTVV.

The CDR3 region is CASSLWLGGRETQYF. Here the CDR3 DNA reads TGTGCCAGCAGCCTGTGGTTAGGGGGTCGCGAGACCCAGTACTTC. The J gene is TRBJ2-5, the V gene TRBV27; TRBD1 might be the D (6 bases). This CDR3 spans 15 amino acids. CDR1 and CDR2 from the germline V gene are MNHEY and SMNVEV (reference sequence). V lost 6 bases and J 5 bases, leaving 19 bases between the germline ends.

This clone was counted a few times. The chain carries TRBV28 and TRBJ2-7; 7 bases match TRBD2. The V and J ends lost 5 bases and 3 bases, in that order; junction bases with no gene match: 13. Germline loops: CDR1 MDHEN, CDR2 SYDVKM. The CDR3 has 16 amino acids. CDR3 loop: CASSMNRLGGDYEQYF. The DNA of the CDR3 is TGTGCCAGCAGTATGAATCGACTGGGGGGGGACTACGAGCAGTACTTC.

This clone appeared a single time. The gene calls are TRBV9 and TRBJ2-6; 10 bases fit TRBD2. This CDR3 is 17 amino acids long. CDR1 is SGDLS and CDR2 is YYNGEE in the germline V gene. Germline trimming cut 2 bases from V and 3 bases from J; bases unmatched to any gene: 5. CDR3 amino acids: CASSVGLAGVGANVLTF. The CDR3 DNA reads TGTGCCAGCAGCGTTGGCCTAGCGGGAGTTGGGGCCAACGTCCTGACTTTC.